What follows are 18 T cell receptor beta chains derived from one specimen sequenced in a study of blood T cell repertoires in COVID-19. The protocol was immunoSEQ multiplex PCR, while the TCRdb copy is restricted to in-frame clones and leaves out a portion. Here the sample spans tens of thousands of clones, approximately 90% being singletons. Material for sequencing was peripheral blood. Source of these receptors: an elderly woman with acute or convalescent COVID-19.

The chain has TRBV7-9 and TRBJ1-4; TRBD1 might be the D (5 bases). Germline V gene lookup returns CDR1 SEHNR and CDR2 FQNEAQ (reference sequence). Trimming took off 4 bases at V and 0 bases at J, with 12 bases between the two ends. The CDR3 sequence is 16 residues long. DNA for the CDR3: TGTGCCAGCAGCTGGAGGGGTGGACCAACTAATGAAAAACTGTTTTTT. The encoded protein is CASSWRGGPTNEKLFF.

The chain links TRBV28 to TRBJ1-2; no definite D call. V lost 3 bases to trimming and J lost 1 base, with 18 bases between them. Per germline, CDR1 MDHEN and CDR2 SYDVKM. This CDR3 region has 17 residues. CDR3 region: CASSFPSGLFRNYGYTF. CDR3 sequence (DNA): TGTGCCAGCAGTTTCCCCTCCGGTTTGTTCCGTAACTATGGCTACACCTTC.

This clone occurred once. The V call is TRBV7-8, the J call TRBJ2-5; maybe TRBD1 (6 bases). The CDR3 consists of 14 residues. V was clipped by 0 bases and J by 5 bases, with 10 bases between them. Germline values: CDR1 SGHVS, CDR2 FQNEAQ. CDR3 DNA: TGTGCCAGCAGCTTAGCCCCTCAGGGGGAGACCCAGTACTTC. It yields the protein CASSLAPQGETQYF.

The chain is built from TRBV4-2 and TRBJ1-2; 8 nucleotides agree with TRBD1. The germline V gene encodes CDR1 LGHNA and CDR2 YNFKEQ. With V trimmed by 0 bases and J by 4 bases, 13 bases remained unmatched. CDR3 length equals 18 residues. CDR3 DNA: TGTGCCAGCAGCCAAGATCGGAAGGACAGGGAAGAGGGCTATGGCTACACCTTC. Its protein is CASSQDRKDREEGYGYTF.

The chain is built from TRBV7-2 and TRBJ1-4, with TRBD1 matching over 8 bases. Looked up from germline, CDR1 is SGHTA and CDR2 is FQGNSA. V gave up 2 bases and J gave up 4 bases; unmatched junction bases: 12. This CDR3 has 18 amino acids. The DNA for the CDR3 is TGTGCCAGCAGCTTAACACCTAGACAGGGGTTCAGTAATGAAAAACTGTTTTTT. Its protein is CASSLTPRQGFSNEKLFF.

The chain links TRBV19 to TRBJ2-6, with D possibly being TRBD2 (6 bases). From germline, CDR1 is LNHDA and CDR2 SQIVND (reference sequence). With 3 bases removed from V and 0 bases from J, the gap between germline ends came to 12 bases. This CDR3 comprises 17 residues. In nucleotides, the CDR3 is TGTGCCAGTAGTATCGCTAGGGGAGGCTCTGGGGCCAACGTCCTGACTTTC. Protein sequence: CASSIARGGSGANVLTF.

This clone was detected only a few times. The gene calls are TRBV7-9 and TRBJ2-1; 8 nucleotides agree with TRBD2. This CDR3 comprises 14 residues. The germline CDR1 and CDR2 sequences are SEHNR and FQNEAQ (reference sequence). Losses at the gene ends were 5 bases for V and 8 bases for J; bases not matched to a gene: 8. In DNA form, the CDR3 reads TGTGCCAGCAGCCCCGGGCGGGAGGTGGATGAGCAGTTCTTC. Translation gives CASSPGREVDEQFF.

The chain carries TRBV12-3 or TRBV12-4 and TRBJ2-7, with no clear D. The germline V and J ends were trimmed by 1 base and 9 bases, with 10 bases remaining between them. This CDR3 contains 12 residues. CDR3 in amino acids: CASSLEDGGQYF. CDR3 coding DNA: TGTGCCAGCAGTTTAGAGGATGGCGGGCAGTACTTC.

The chain recombines TRBV18 with TRBJ2-3; D not certain. Looked up from germline, CDR1 is KGHSH and CDR2 is LQKENI. The V end lost 1 base, the J end lost 2 bases, and 7 bases lay between the germline ends. The CDR3 has 14 residues. The CDR3 nucleotides are TGTGCCAGCTCACCACGAGAGAACACAGATACGCAGTATTTT. It is translated as CASSPRENTDTQYF.

The chain couples TRBV25-1 to TRBJ1-1; D possibly corresponds to TRBD1 (6 bases). V was shortened by 8 bases and J by 1 base, with 11 bases between the two germline ends. This CDR3 contains 13 residues. Per germline, CDR1 MGHDK and CDR2 SYGVNS. In DNA, the CDR3 is TGTGCCAGCGGAAGGACAGCGAACACTGAAGCTTTCTTT. Encoded protein: CASGRTANTEAFF.

V gene TRBV25-1 combines with J gene TRBJ2-4; the D gene is possibly TRBD2 (6 bases). CDR1 and CDR2 from the germline V gene are MGHDK and SYGVNS. The V end lost 6 bases, the J end lost 0 bases, and 12 bases lay between the germline ends. The CDR3 is 15 residues long. CDR3 residues: CASSDSGLAKNIQYF. DNA of the CDR3: TGTGCCAGCAGCGATAGCGGCCTAGCCAAAAACATTCAGTACTTC.

The rearrangement joins TRBV25-1 to TRBJ1-2; 10 bases line up with TRBD1. The CDR3 covers 16 residues. V trimming: 3 bases; J trimming: 4 bases; junction bases outside the gene matches: 8. From germline, CDR1 is MGHDK and CDR2 SYGVNS. The CDR3 protein is CASSDPGTGEVYGYTF. In nucleotides, the CDR3 is TGTGCCAGCAGTGATCCCGGGACAGGGGAGGTCTATGGCTACACCTTC.

V is TRBV30 and J is TRBJ2-1, with TRBD1 identical over 7 bases. CDR3 length: 13 amino acids. The V gene's germline CDR1 is GTSNPN and CDR2 SVGIG (reference sequence). Germline trimming cut 2 bases from V and 6 bases from J; bases unmatched to any gene: 4. CDR3: CAWSRQGVNEQFF. The CDR3 coding sequence is TGTGCCTGGAGTAGGCAGGGGGTCAATGAGCAGTTCTTC. Drawing the rest from reference TRBV30 and TRBJ2-1, the complete variable domain is SQTIHQWPATLVQPVGSPLSLECTVEGTSNPNLYWYRQAAGRGLQLLFYSVGIGQISSEVPQNLSASRPQDRQFILSSKKLLLSDSGFYLCAWSRQGVNEQFFGPGTRLTVL.

The V call is TRBV6-1, the J call TRBJ1-1; a possible D gene is TRBD1 (6 bases). V was cut by 2 bases and J by 3 bases, with 7 bases left in between. The CDR3 spans 13 residues. CDR1 is MNHNS, CDR2 SASEGT, per germline. In nucleotides, the CDR3 is TGTGCCAGCAGTGAAAAGGGGGACACTGAAGCTTTCTTT. Amino acids: CASSEKGDTEAFF.

The CDR3 spells CASSQADRDQPQHF. The CDR3 DNA reads TGCGCCAGCAGCCAAGCGGACAGGGATCAGCCCCAGCATTTT. V gene TRBV4-3 combines with J gene TRBJ1-5; 8 positions agree with TRBD1. The CDR3 is 14 residues long. The V and J ends lost 1 base and 5 bases, in that order; junction bases with no gene match: 1. Germline V gene data show CDR1 as LGHNA and CDR2 as YSLEER.

The chain is built from TRBV2 and TRBJ1-1, with TRBD1 matching 7 bases. Germline CDR1 is SNHLY and CDR2 is FYNNEI. The CDR3 is 13 residues long. V was pared by 6 bases and J by 10 bases, with 11 bases of the junction left unmatched. The CDR3 coding sequence is TGTGCCAGCAGGAGACAGGGTAGGGTTGGAGCTTTCTTT. Its translation: CASRRQGRVGAFF.

This chain uses TRBV18 with TRBJ1-5, with 8 bases that match TRBD1. The junction had 2 bases not matched to a gene; V was cut back by 3 bases and J by 4 bases. This CDR3 contains 14 residues. The germline CDR1 and CDR2 sequences are KGHSH and LQKENI. CDR3 loop: CASSPGQVNQPQHF. As DNA, the CDR3 is TGTGCCAGCTCACCGGGACAGGTAAATCAGCCCCAGCATTTT. The full variable domain, completed using reference TRBV18 and TRBJ1-5, is NAGVMQNPRHLVRRRGQEARLRCSPMKGHSHVYWYRQLPEEGLKFMVYLQKENIIDESGMPKERFSAEFPKEGPSILRIQQVVRGDSAAYFCASSPGQVNQPQHFGDGTRLSIL.

Only one count was recorded for this clone. This rearrangement joins TRBV5-5 to TRBJ2-5; TRBD1 is a possible D gene (6 bases). The CDR3 is 15 residues long. Germline V lookup: CDR1 SGHKS, CDR2 YYEKEE (reference sequence). Trimming took off 3 bases at V and 5 bases at J, with 17 bases between the two ends. CDR3 in DNA: TGTGCCAGCAGCTCCCCCCGGGAAACAGGGGAGACCCAGTACTTC. Amino acids: CASSSPRETGETQYF.